Below, 20 T cell receptor beta chains from the same sample are listed, as sequenced in a study of vaccination and CD4 T cells after COVID-19. Treatment denoted: approximately nine-day PBMC culture with coronavirus spike peptide pools or control peptides (ViraFEST assay). The unexposed donor provided CD4+ T cells, which were taken before the COVID-19 pandemic (2011-2018). Once obtained from cultured CD4+ T cells, the DNA was sequenced using the Oncomine TCR Beta short-read assay. Extraction of genomic DNA was performed on cultured CD4+ T cells. MiXCR was run by TCRdb on the PCR reads, yielding one entry per CDR3 protein. The sample yields under 11,000 distinct CDR3 sequences, around 28% seen once. No antigen is known for these receptors. Sequencing input: CD4+ T cells from blood, cultured in vitro. All receptors come from a human donor in good health.

The chain is built from TRBV29-1 and TRBJ2-3; possible D gene TRBD2, 6 bases. The CDR3 sequence is 14 residues long. Germline CDR1 reads SQVTM; CDR2 reads ANQGSEA. V was clipped by 0 bases and J by 8 bases, with 15 bases between them. CDR3 sequence: CSVEDLSGRVTQYF. The CDR3 nucleotides read TGCAGCGTTGAAGACTTGAGCGGGCGTGTTACGCAGTATTTT.

This clonotype was detected only a few times. The genes are TRBV11-3 and TRBJ2-5; D ambiguous. Germline loops: CDR1 SGHNT, CDR2 YENEEA. V was shortened by 11 bases and J by 6 bases, with 10 bases between the two germline ends. The CDR3 has 10 residues. The CDR3 protein is CAVVCQTQYF. In DNA form, the CDR3 reads TGTGCCGTAGTATGTCAGACCCAGTACTTC.

The chain has TRBV5-4 and TRBJ2-7; D is uncertain. The CDR3 has 12 amino acids. Germline values: CDR1 SGHNT, CDR2 YYREEE (reference sequence). The V gene lost 3 bases and the J gene lost 3 bases, with 7 bases spanning the gap. CDR3 protein: CASSSTLYEQYF. Written as DNA, the CDR3 is TGTGCCAGCAGCTCCACTCTCTACGAGCAGTACTTC.

This chain connects TRBV2 to TRBJ1-1; tentatively, D is TRBD1 (5 bases). The length of the CDR3 is 16 residues. Germline assignment: CDR1 SNHLY and CDR2 FYNNEI. Deletions cut 6 bases from V and 2 bases from J, with 19 bases between. This chain's CDR3 is CASREQGFGTNTEAFF. DNA for the CDR3: TGTGCCAGCAGAGAGCAGGGTTTCGGTACCAACACTGAAGCTTTCTTT.

This clonotype has only a few counts. This chain connects TRBV27 to TRBJ1-5, with unresolved D. This CDR3 contains 14 residues. The V gene's germline CDR1 is MNHEY and CDR2 SMNVEV (reference sequence). Trimming removed 3 bases from V and 7 bases from J, with 13 bases in between. CDR3 in DNA: TGTGCCAGCAGTTTTTTAGGGCGTTGGCAGCCCCAGCATTTT. This encodes CASSFLGRWQPQHF.

J is TRBJ2-1 and V is TRBV10-2; 11 bases map to TRBD2. CDR3 length equals 16 residues. Germline values: CDR1 WSHSY, CDR2 SAAADI. V gave up 6 bases and J gave up 7 bases; unmatched junction bases: 11. CDR3 amino acids: CASREPLAGERNEQFF. CDR3 in DNA: TGCGCCAGCAGAGAACCACTAGCGGGAGAAAGGAATGAGCAGTTCTTC.

CDR3: CASSKSGRSSYEQYF. The CDR3 DNA sequence: TGTGCCAGCAGCAAAAGCGGGAGGTCTTCCTACGAGCAGTACTTC. This chain joins TRBV2 and TRBJ2-7; TRBD2 agrees at 9 bases. The CDR3 has 15 amino acids. V was pared by 6 bases and J by 1 base, with 7 bases of the junction left unmatched. Germline V gene lookup returns CDR1 SNHLY and CDR2 FYNNEI.

This clonotype was recorded a few times. This chain joins TRBV12-3 or TRBV12-4 and TRBJ2-5; TRBD1 aligns across 7 bases. J gave up 9 bases and V 6 bases, and 13 bases lay outside the gene matches. The CDR3 spans 14 residues. CDR3 DNA: TGTGCCAGCAGACGTCAGGGGGACGGTGGGGCCCAGTACTTC. Protein product: CASRRQGDGGAQYF.

This clonotype has just a few counts. V gene TRBV6-1 combines with J gene TRBJ2-7; 8 bases are shared with TRBD2. CDR1 and CDR2 from the germline V gene are MNHNS and SASEGT. The V segment lost 4 bases and the J segment 5 bases; nucleotides outside the gene matches: 7. The CDR3 is made up of 14 amino acids. The CDR3 reads CASSGRSGSHEQYF. As DNA, the CDR3 is TGTGCCAGCAGTGGCCGGAGCGGGAGTCACGAGCAGTACTTC.

The rearrangement uses TRBV14 and TRBJ1-2, with 7 bases that match TRBD1. J was trimmed by 4 bases and V by 3 bases; bases with no gene match: 5. This CDR3 has 14 residues. The germline V gene has CDR1 SGHDN and CDR2 FVKESK. The CDR3 is CASSHGQEVYGYTF. CDR3 nucleotides: TGTGCCAGCAGCCACGGACAGGAGGTCTATGGCTACACCTTC.

In DNA form, the CDR3 reads TGTGCCAGCAGTGAAGGGGGGGGATTATCCCAGCCCCAGCATTTT. Protein product: CASSEGGGLSQPQHF. The chain has TRBV6-1 and TRBJ1-5, with D tentatively TRBD1 (5 bases). Germline loops: CDR1 MNHNS, CDR2 SASEGT. Trimming left V 1 base short and J 7 bases short, with 14 bases between. The CDR3 is 15 residues long.

In its sample, this clonotype was seen a few times. V and J are TRBV5-1 and TRBJ2-5, with 9 bases that match TRBD2. CDR1 and CDR2 (germline): SGHRS, YFSETQ. The ends lost 7 bases at V and 0 bases at J; junction bases unmatched: 4. This CDR3 has 14 amino acids. In DNA, the CDR3 is TGCGCCAGCGGAAGGACTAGCGACCAAGAGACCCAGTACTTC. Its protein product is CASGRTSDQETQYF.

V and J are TRBV2 and TRBJ1-1; 9 bases map to TRBD1. Germline CDR1 is SNHLY and CDR2 is FYNNEI. This CDR3 has 13 residues. Trimming took 6 bases from V and 8 from J; bases not matched to a gene: 7. CDR3 amino acids: CASRRPGTGEAFF. The CDR3, as DNA: TGTGCCAGCAGACGACCCGGGACAGGGGAAGCTTTCTTT.

This clonotype was seen a few times. The chain is built from TRBV19 and TRBJ2-5; TRBD2 aligns across 9 bases. This CDR3 has 13 residues. V trimming: 10 bases; J trimming: 5 bases; junction bases outside the gene matches: 8. The germline V gene has CDR1 LNHDA and CDR2 SQIVND (reference sequence). The CDR3 sequence: CATAPGTSETQYF. CDR3 in DNA: TGTGCCACCGCCCCTGGGACTAGCGAGACCCAGTACTTC.

The genes are TRBV7-9 and TRBJ2-3; D gene ambiguous. V lost 7 bases and J lost 2, with 7 bases in between. The CDR3 is made up of 12 amino acids. Germline-derived CDR1 and CDR2 are SEHNR and FQNEAQ (reference sequence). The CDR3 here is CASTNSTDTQYF. The CDR3 DNA is TGTGCCAGCACGAATTCCACAGATACGCAGTATTTT.

This rearrangement joins TRBV2 to TRBJ2-1, with 7 bases aligning to TRBD2. Germline CDR1 SNHLY, CDR2 FYNNEI. V lost 0 bases and J lost 6; bases outside the gene matches: 5. The CDR3 spans 15 residues. This CDR3 reads CASSEAGGRVNEQFF. The CDR3 nucleotides are TGTGCCAGCAGTGAAGCTGGAGGGAGGGTCAATGAGCAGTTCTTC.

V gene TRBV7-3 combines with J gene TRBJ2-2; 10 nucleotides line up with TRBD2. Per the germline V gene, CDR1 is SGHTA and CDR2 is FQGTGA. The CDR3 totals 17 residues. With 4 bases clipped from V and 6 bases from J, the junction kept 11 bases outside the gene matches. The CDR3 is CASSSNRLAGEAGELFF. The CDR3 nucleotides are TGTGCCAGCAGCTCCAACCGCCTAGCGGGAGAGGCCGGGGAGCTGTTTTTT.

This clonotype was counted a few times. The J gene is TRBJ2-5, the V gene TRBV24-1; 9 positions match TRBD1. Germline trimming cut 10 bases from V and 1 base from J; bases unmatched to any gene: 9. Germline V CDR1 and CDR2: KGHDR, SFDVKD. The CDR3 runs to 15 residues. The DNA for the CDR3 is TGTGCCACGAGCCCCGGGACAGGGCCCCAAGAGACCCAGTACTTC. Residues: CATSPGTGPQETQYF.

This clonotype was seen only a few times. V gene TRBV28 combines with J gene TRBJ2-7, with D possibly matching TRBD1 (5 bases). V dropped 7 bases and J dropped 1 base, with 14 bases sitting between them. CDR3 length: 14 amino acids. Per the germline V gene, CDR1 is MDHEN and CDR2 is SYDVKM. CDR3 sequence (DNA): TGTGCCAGCACTTGGGGCTCCGGATCCTACGAGCAGTACTTC. Its translation is CASTWGSGSYEQYF.

In its sample, this clonotype was seen a few times. The V call is TRBV30, the J call TRBJ1-2, with D tentatively TRBD1 (6 bases). The germline V gene has CDR1 GTSNPN and CDR2 SVGIG (reference sequence). CDR3 length: 10 residues. Trimming removed 3 bases at V and 8 bases at J, with 7 bases between. The CDR3: CAWRGGGYTF. CDR3 nucleotide sequence: TGTGCCTGGAGGGGGGGCGGCTACACCTTC.